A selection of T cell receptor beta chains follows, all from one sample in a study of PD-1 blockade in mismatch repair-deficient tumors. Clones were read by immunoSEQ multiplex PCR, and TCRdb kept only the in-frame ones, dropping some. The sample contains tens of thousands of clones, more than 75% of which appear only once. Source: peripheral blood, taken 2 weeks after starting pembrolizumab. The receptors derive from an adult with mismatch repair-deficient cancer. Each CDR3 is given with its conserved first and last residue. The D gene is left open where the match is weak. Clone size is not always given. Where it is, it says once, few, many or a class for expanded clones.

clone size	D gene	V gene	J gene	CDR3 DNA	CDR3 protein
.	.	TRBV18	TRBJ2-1	TGTGCCAGCTCCCCATTAGCCTACAATGAGCAGTTCTTC	CASSPLAYNEQFF
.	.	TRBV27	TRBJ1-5	TGTGCCAGCAGTACAGGGTACGAGCCCCAGCATTTT	CASSTGYEPQHF
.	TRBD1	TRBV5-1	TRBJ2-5	TGCGCCAGCAGCTTGGGACAGGGGCAAGAGACCCAGTACTTC	CASSLGQGQETQYF
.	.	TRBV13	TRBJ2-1	TGTGCCAGCAGCCCCCCCGCGGGCTTCTCTCCCAATGAGCAGTTCTTC	CASSPPAGFSPNEQFF
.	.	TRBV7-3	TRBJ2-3	TGTGCCAGCAGCTTAACGGCAGGAGGTTCCGATACGCAGTATTTT	CASSLTAGGSDTQYF
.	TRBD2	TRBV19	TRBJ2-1	TGTGCCAGTAGTATTGGTGGGAGGGCCTTTTTCAATGAGCAGTTCTTC	CASSIGGRAFFNEQFF
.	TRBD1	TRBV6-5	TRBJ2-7	TGTGCCAGCAGAAGACAGGGAGCCTACGAGCAGTACTTC	CASRRQGAYEQYF
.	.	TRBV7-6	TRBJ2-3	TGTGCCAGCAGCTTAGCCGGTGGGCTAGCGCTCACAGATACGCAGTATTTT	CASSLAGGLALTDTQYF
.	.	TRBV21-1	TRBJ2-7	TGTGCCAGTCCACCCAGGGGGGACAGAGTTTTAGAGCAGTACTTC	CASPPRGDRVLEQYF
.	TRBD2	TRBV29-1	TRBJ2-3	TGCAGCGTCCAAGCGGGAGTAGATACGCAGTATTTT	CSVQAGVDTQYF
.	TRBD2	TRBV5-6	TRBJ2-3	TGTGCCAGCAGCTATCTAAGACTAGCGGGGAGCACAGATACGCAGTATTTT	CASSYLRLAGSTDTQYF
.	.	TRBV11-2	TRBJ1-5	TGTGCCAGCAGCTTAGATCCCTTCGGTCAGCCCCAGCATTTT	CASSLDPFGQPQHF
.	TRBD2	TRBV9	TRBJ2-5	TGTGCCAGCAGCGTAGGGACTAGCGGGAGGGAGACCCAGTACTTC	CASSVGTSGRETQYF
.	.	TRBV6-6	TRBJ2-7	TGTGCCAGCAGCCGGCAGGGCCACGAGCAGTACTTC	CASSRQGHEQYF
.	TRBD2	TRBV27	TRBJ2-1	TGTGCCAGCAGTTCCCCGGCTAGCGGGAGGAATGAGCAGTTCTTC	CASSSPASGRNEQFF
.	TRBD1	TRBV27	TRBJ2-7	TGTGCCAGCAGTTTTGTCGGGGACAGATACTACGAGCAGTACTTC	CASSFVGDRYYEQYF
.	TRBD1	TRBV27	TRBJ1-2	TGTGCCAGCAGTAAGACAGGGGGCGGTGGCTATGGCTACACCTTC	CASSKTGGGGYGYTF
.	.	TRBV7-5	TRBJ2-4	TGTGCCAGAAGCTTAGAGGTAGAAGTTGAAATCATTCAGTACTTC	CARSLEVEVEIIQYF
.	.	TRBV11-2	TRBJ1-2	TGTGCCAGCAGCTCCGGGCAAAACTATGGCTACACCTTC	CASSSGQNYGYTF
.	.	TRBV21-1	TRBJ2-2	TGTGCCAGCAGCGATGAAAACCAGAACACCGGGGAGCTGTTTTTT	CASSDENQNTGELFF
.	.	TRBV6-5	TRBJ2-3	TGTGCCAGCACTTCACCCGGGAGCCCTACAGATACGCAGTATTTT	CASTSPGSPTDTQYF
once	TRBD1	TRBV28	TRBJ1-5	TGTGCCACCCGACAGGGCCGTTATAGCAATCAGCCCCAGCATTTT	CATRQGRYSNQPQHF
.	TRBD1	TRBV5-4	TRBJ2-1	TGTGCCAGCAGCCGAGACAGGGGGCCGAAGAATGAGCAGTTCTTC	CASSRDRGPKNEQFF
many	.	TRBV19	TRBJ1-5	TGTGCCAGTGCGGACAGCCGTTATAGCAATCAGCCCCAGCATTTT	CASADSRYSNQPQHF
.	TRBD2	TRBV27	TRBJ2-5	TGTGCCAGCAGTTTATCCGGGAGGGCCACCTGGACCCAGTACTTC	CASSLSGRATWTQYF
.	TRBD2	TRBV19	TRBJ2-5	TGTGCCAGTAGTGGAAGTAGCGGGAGTAAGTTGGAGACCCAGTACTTC	CASSGSSGSKLETQYF
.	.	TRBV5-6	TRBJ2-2	TGTGCCAGCAGTTTCGTCTCCACCGGGGAGCTGTTTTTT	CASSFVSTGELFF
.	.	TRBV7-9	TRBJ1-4	TGTGCCAGCAGCCAGGTCCCCGACGAAAAACTGTTTTTT	CASSQVPDEKLFF
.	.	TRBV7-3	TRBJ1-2	TGTGCCAGCAGCTTCGACGGGGGCAGCTATGGCTACACCTTC	CASSFDGGSYGYTF
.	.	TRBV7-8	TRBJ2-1	TGTGCCAGCAGCTTAGTATTGGGGGTTTCCTACAATGAGCAGTTCTTC	CASSLVLGVSYNEQFF
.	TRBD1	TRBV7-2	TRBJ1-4	TGTGCCAGCAGCTTAGTGGGACAGAGTAATGAAAAACTGTTTTTT	CASSLVGQSNEKLFF
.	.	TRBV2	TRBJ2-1	TGTGCCAGCCTTGGGGGCCCCACCTACAATGAGCAGTTCTTC	CASLGGPTYNEQFF
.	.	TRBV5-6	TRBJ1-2	TGTGCCAGCAGCTCGTCATCCTCCCCATTTTCGGGCTACACCTTC	CASSSSSSPFSGYTF
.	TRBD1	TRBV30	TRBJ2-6	TGTGCCTGGATGCGGGACAGGGTTTTCTCTGGGGCCAACGTCCTGACTTTC	CAWMRDRVFSGANVLTF
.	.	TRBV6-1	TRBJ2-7	TGTGCCAGCAGTGAACAAAGGGCAGGGGACTACGAGCAGTACTTC	CASSEQRAGDYEQYF
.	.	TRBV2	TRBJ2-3	TGTGCCAGCATGGGGGAAACAGATACGCAGTATTTT	CASMGETDTQYF
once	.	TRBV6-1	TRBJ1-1	TGTGCCAGCAGTGAAAGGGTAGAGAGGAACACTGAAGCTTTCTTT	CASSERVERNTEAFF
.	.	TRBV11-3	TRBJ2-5	TGTGCCAGCAGCTTAGATGGTGGATCCGAGACCCAGTACTTC	CASSLDGGSETQYF
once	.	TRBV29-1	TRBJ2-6	TGCAGCGTTCACTCCGGGAACTCTGGGGCCAACGTCCTGACTTTC	CSVHSGNSGANVLTF